The rows below give T cell receptor beta chains drawn from one sample of a study of beta chain features in type 1 diabetes. Produced via immunoSEQ multiplex PCR; TCRdb's table is partial and in-frame only. The sample contains about 740,000 clones, roughly 13% of which appear only once. Sequenced material: naive CD4+ T cells from blood. The receptors come from a young man with type 1 diabetes. Both conserved end residues are part of each CDR3. Fields, in order: D gene, J gene, V gene, clone size, CDR3 DNA, CDR3 protein. The D gene is left open where the match is weak. The size of a clone is reported for some rows only, either as once, few or many, or as a class for expanded clones.

-	TRBJ2-3	TRBV7-3	-	TGTGCCAGCAGCTTAAATGCGGATACGCAGTATTTT	CASSLNADTQYF
TRBD2	TRBJ2-3	TRBV29-1	-	TGCAGCGCAGGGACTAGCGGGACCGCAGGGGATACGCAGTATTTT	CSAGTSGTAGDTQYF
-	TRBJ2-1	TRBV10-3	-	TGTGCCATCAGTGACCCCCCGTTCGGGGGGCGGAACGACCATGAGCAGTTCTTC	CAISDPPFGGRNDHEQFF
-	TRBJ1-3	TRBV2	few	TGTGCCTCCGACAGTGGCTCTGGAAACACCATATATTTT	CASDSGSGNTIYF
TRBD2	TRBJ2-5	TRBV7-2	-	TGTGCCAGCAGCCCGGGACTAGCAGAGACCCAGTACTTC	CASSPGLAETQYF
-	TRBJ2-5	TRBV29-1	-	TGCAGCGTTTTAATAGAGACCCAGTACTTC	CSVLIETQYF
TRBD1	TRBJ2-3	TRBV6-1	few	TGTGCCAGCAGTGAGGGGACAGGGATAAGCACAGATACGCAGTATTTT	CASSEGTGISTDTQYF
-	TRBJ2-2	TRBV19	-	TGTGCCAGTAGCGGACAAATTAACGGGGAGCTGTTTTTT	CASSGQINGELFF
-	TRBJ1-4	TRBV7-9	few	TGTGCCAGCAGCTTAACGGTGAATGAAAAACTGTTTTTT	CASSLTVNEKLFF
TRBD1	TRBJ1-5	TRBV5-6	-	TGTGCCAGCAGTTCCGGGACAGGGGCCAATCAGCCCCAGCATTTT	CASSSGTGANQPQHF
TRBD1	TRBJ2-7	TRBV7-9	once	TGTGCCAGCAGCTATCGGACAGGGTCCCACGAGCAGTACTTC	CASSYRTGSHEQYF
-	TRBJ1-5	TRBV12-2	few	TGTGCAAGTCGCCCACACCTCGATGGACAGGAATTTCAGCCCCAGCATTTT	CASRPHLDGQEFQPQHF
-	TRBJ1-1	TRBV5-1	-	TGCGCCAGCAGCCCGGACATGAACACTGAAGCTTTCTTT	CASSPDMNTEAFF
TRBD1	TRBJ1-2	TRBV11-2	-	TGTGCCAGCAGCAGGAGACCGGGACAGGGTAGAGAGGGCTACACCTTC	CASSRRPGQGREGYTF
TRBD1	TRBJ2-7	TRBV9	-	TGTGCCAGCAGCGTAGGGAGACAGGGGAACGAGCAGTACTTC	CASSVGRQGNEQYF
TRBD2	TRBJ2-1	TRBV10-2	few	TGCGCCAGCAGTGAGTCGCGTGGGACTAGCGGGGCCTCCTACAATGAGCAGTTCTTC	CASSESRGTSGASYNEQFF
-	TRBJ2-1	TRBV7-6	-	TGTGCCAGCAGCTCCGCGGGCAGCTCCTACAATGAGCAGTTCTTC	CASSSAGSSYNEQFF
TRBD2	TRBJ2-3	TRBV9	few	TGTGCCAGCAGCGTCGTAGCGGGGACGACAGATACGCAGTATTTT	CASSVVAGTTDTQYF
TRBD1	TRBJ1-6	TRBV5-1	few	TGCGCCAGCAGCCAGGAACCGGGACAGGAATCCCCCCTCCACTTT	CASSQEPGQESPLHF
TRBD2	TRBJ2-6	TRBV7-2	-	TGTGCCAGCAGCCGGCGCGGGGGTGGGAGCTCTGGGGCCAACGTCCTGACTTTC	CASSRRGGGSSGANVLTF
-	TRBJ2-1	TRBV30	few	TGTGCCTGGAGTGTAAGTGAGCAGTTCTTC	CAWSVSEQFF
-	TRBJ1-1	TRBV19	few	TGTGCCAGTAGTCCAGACAGTATGGGATCTGAAGCTTTCTTT	CASSPDSMGSEAFF
-	TRBJ2-2	TRBV5-4	-	TGTGCCAGCAGCTTGGAGCGATACCGGAACACCGGGGAGCTGTTTTTT	CASSLERYRNTGELFF